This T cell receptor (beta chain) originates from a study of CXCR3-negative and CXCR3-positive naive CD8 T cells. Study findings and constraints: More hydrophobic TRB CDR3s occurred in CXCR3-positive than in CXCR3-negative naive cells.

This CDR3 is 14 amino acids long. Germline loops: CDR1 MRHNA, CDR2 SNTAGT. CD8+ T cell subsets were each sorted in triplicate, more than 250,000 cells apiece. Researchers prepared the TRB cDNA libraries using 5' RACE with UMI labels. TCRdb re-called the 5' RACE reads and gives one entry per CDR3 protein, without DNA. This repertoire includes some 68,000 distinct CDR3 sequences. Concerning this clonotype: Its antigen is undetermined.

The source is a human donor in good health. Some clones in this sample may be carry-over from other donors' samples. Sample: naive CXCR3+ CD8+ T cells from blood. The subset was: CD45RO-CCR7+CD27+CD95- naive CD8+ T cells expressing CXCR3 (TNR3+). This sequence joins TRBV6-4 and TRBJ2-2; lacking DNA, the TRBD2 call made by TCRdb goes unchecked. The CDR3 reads CASSDSTSPGELFF.